This T cell receptor (beta chain) originates from a study of cytomegalovirus exposure and HLA in healthy donors (dated by TCRdb to between 2016 and 2019). The study in broad terms: An earlier analysis of some 620 of the donors reported under 300 Gb of sequence data and around 120 million unique TCR beta sequences obtained from 180 million or so T cells. The study aimed to test whether signatures of past pathogen exposure could be identified by cataloging public T cell receptors. The genetic ancestry cluster associated with self-reported Caucasian donors included 81% of the roughly 410 genotyped donors. Both class I and class II loci were covered by HLA typing, at four-digit resolution. In the later analysis, no new phenotypic data were used to find candidate immune exposures; instead, reliance was placed on TCR beta sequences and their occurrence across donors. Every repertoire in the discovery cohort had been generated on one and the same sequencing platform. A separate validation cohort of 90 to 150 different subjects was used in addition to the roughly 620-subject first cohort. Genome-wide SNP genotypes for about 65% of the roughly 700 donors were used in a later genetic analysis, which treated that subset as a discovery cohort. About 310 gigabases of sequencing data and roughly 90 million unique TCR sequences were included in an early release covering 550 to 800 HLA-typed donors. Donor age, sex, ethnicity and CMV serostatus were compiled alongside the repertoire data. Several DR-DQ haplotypes were treated as single units for association and clustering because of strong linkage in the cohort. An earlier analysis of some 500 of the donors used high-throughput TCR beta sequencing to judge whether each TCR beta V gene segment behaved as functional or pseudogenic. The T cell repertoires of 700 or so subjects were profiled by immunosequencing and related to cytomegalovirus serostatus. High-throughput TCR immunosequencing, statistical association of individual TCRs with disease status, and machine learning were combined to predict cytomegalovirus infection status. In a later analysis, previously published TCR beta repertoires from 670 or so donors were re-analyzed and high-resolution HLA genotyping was added so that TCR occurrence patterns could be studied. The number of typed donors differed by locus: 629-630 for A, B, C, DRB1 and DQB1; 500 to 550 for DQA1; about 600 for DPA1; and some 430 for DPB1. Among 398 genotyped donors of the cohort, an average of roughly 240,000 unique TCR beta nucleotide sequences were sequenced per donor, roughly 20% of them non-productive.

From the cysteine through the phenylalanine, the CDR3 covers 16 amino acids. CDR3 DNA only is kept here, 48 bases in frame from base 1. V and J lose 3 bases and 5 bases, and a span of 20 bases separates them. The germline V gene sets CDR1 to KGHSH and CDR2 to LQKENI. The library relied on the immunoSEQ multiplex PCR assay. For the multiplex PCR, a mixture combining 60 forward primers for TCR Vbeta segments and 13 reverse primers for TCR Jbeta segments was used. The CDR3 region of rearranged TCR beta genes was amplified from genomic DNA with a multiplex PCR assay. On the Illumina HiSeq System, the amplified TCR beta libraries were sequenced as 87-base-pair reads. The original pipeline was this. Across the 670 or so repertoires, a later analysis counted 78 million or so unique TCR beta chains, approximately 10 million of which were shared by at least two donors. To remove PCR and sequencing errors, raw reads were error-corrected and collapsed into unique sequences using a nearest-neighbor algorithm that merged closely related sequences. CDR3 sequences were aligned to IMGT reference sequences to assign V, D and J gene segments. For a sequence to be retained, at least a six-nucleotide match to both a V gene segment and a J gene segment was required. A rearrangement counted as productive if the CDR3 had no stop codons and remained in frame with V and J, and every other rearrangement counted as non-productive. Following IMGT convention, CDR3 was defined as the stretch from the second conserved V-encoded cysteine to the conserved J-encoded phenylalanine. In an earlier analysis of 587 of the donors, sequences lacking an unambiguous match to a single V gene segment were excluded. An earlier analysis of a few hundred of the donors classified V segments as functional when productive rearrangements were above 56.7% and as segregating when the standard deviation between donors was above 5%. A statistical classification framework was built to diagnose cytomegalovirus status from the catalog of TCR beta chain sequences. In a later analysis, V and J genes were assigned by comparing TCR nucleotide sequences against IMGT/GENE-DB human TR gene sequences. Using the TCRdist pipeline, a later analysis assigned CDR3 sequences along with most-parsimonious VDJ recombination scenarios. In a later analysis, each TCR beta chain was defined by its CDR3 amino acid sequence together with its V-gene family, and reads lacking a unique V-gene family were excluded. A later analysis removed 592 highly shared, low-generation-probability nucleotide sequences to deal with suspected cross-contamination and a sequencing artifact. In a later analysis, a clonal expansion index for each public chain was calculated from normalized within-repertoire ranks of inferred template counts. A later analysis computed generation probabilities with a VDJ recombination model fitted to out-of-frame rearrangements, and checked the results against IGoR. In a later analysis, TCR-TCR, TCR-HLA and TCR-CMV co-occurrence was scored with hypergeometric tests, and a repertoire-size bias correction was applied to TCR pairs. To estimate false discovery rates, a later analysis permuted the HLA or CMV assignments 20 times. In a later analysis, co-occurring TCRs were grouped with DBSCAN, and TCRdist sequence similarity was added when clustering was performed within HLA-allele-positive subsets. Repertoires with fewer than 30,000 or more than 120,000 public chains were left out of co-occurrence clustering, as were four to six repertoires with anomalous nucleotide sharing. TCRdb took over this immuneACCESS table, retaining in-frame rearrangements with V and J assigned. Such tables are incomplete; in checked studies, under half of the missing clones stem from an unresolved V gene, and the remainder is unexplained. V, J and clone size were drawn from that table, and D and trimming were deduced from the DNA. The sample table records tens of thousands of clones; approximately 80% of these occur just once. The ten top clones hold 2.5% to 3% of the sample.

Regarding this clone: Which antigen it targets is not known. Base qualities are not at hand, and no much larger clone is one base apart.

Findings and caveats that apply to the study as a whole: Because the 87-base-pair reads could not distinguish some IMGT-functional V segments, including TRBV6-2 and TRBV6-3, those segments were excluded. Broadly in line with IMGT annotations, most TCR beta V segments showed up in productive rearrangements about 90% or about 30% of the time in an earlier analysis of about 500 of the donors. Only TCR beta chains were sequenced in this cohort, and the absence of alpha or paired-chain data limited detectable features. Because counts were too low, about 17 rarely observed V segments, including chromosome 9 orphons, were excluded from the earlier analysis of several hundred of the donors. A cluster of highly shared sequence variants was judged likely to represent a technical artifact of the sequencing pipeline. Most CMV-associated TCR beta chains appeared to be HLA-restricted in a later analysis, and the HLA associations seemed to be driven largely by CMV exposure. While some public TCRs were present in many individuals, most TCR sequences turned up only very rarely across donors. In a later analysis, HLA-associated TCR beta chains were found to be more clonally expanded and to have lower generation probabilities than equally common non-associated chains. Compared with the approximately 670-donor mean, donors in an Asian-associated ancestry cluster had fewer N-insertions in productive TCRs, according to a later genetic analysis. Cytomegalovirus status was reported to be diagnosed by the classifier with high specificity and sensitivity in both the original and validation cohorts. Immune exposure information for the cohort was limited to CMV serostatus. Correlated functional status among segregating V segments might be attributable to linkage disequilibrium, but an unknown experimental factor could not be ruled out. A later analysis reported that several top co-occurrence clusters appeared linked to parvovirus B19, influenza, CMV and Epstein-Barr virus. According to the authors, the approach could potentially be generalized to other disease states and immunological phenotypes. A total of 150 to 200 TCR beta chains were listed by the study as associated with cytomegalovirus. A later analysis associated 17,000 or so TCR beta sequences with specific HLA alleles at a false discovery rate of 0.05. Presence/absence analyses assumed roughly uniform sequencing depth across donors, an assumption that may not hold. When HLA alleles, especially DR and DQ, strongly co-occurred, attributing TCR associations to individual alleles was difficult. V-gene and J-gene trimming of TCR beta chains was associated with a missense DCLRE1C variant in a later genetic analysis, and the association was replicated in an independent cohort. In a later analysis, the rate of TCR association differed among HLA loci, with DRB1 alleles having the most associated TCRs and HLA-C alleles having the fewest. Because some donors lacked HLA typing at each locus, the association tests relied only on the typed subset. A further reported finding was that TCR beta sequences accurately predicted the HLA-A and HLA-B alleles for most subjects in the first cohort. In vitro tests confirmed that a few of the cytomegalovirus-associated TCR beta chains recognize cytomegalovirus antigens.

The cohort consisted of 666 healthy bone marrow donors. All cohort members were sampled while nominally healthy, although unrecorded immune exposures were likely present. The donor was CMV seronegative and belonged to the group of 352 seronegative cohort members. Each donor provided a peripheral blood sample, and peripheral blood mononuclear cells were used for TCR beta sequencing. The Qiagen DNeasy Blood Extraction Kit was used to extract genomic DNA from the blood cell samples. The sequenced sample consisted of PBMCs. The chain joins TRBV18 to TRBJ2-7, and the D gene may be TRBD2, 5 bases matching. The clonotype was recovered from a woman aged 30 to 39 in good health and CMV-seronegative. The nucleotides are TGTGCCAGCTCACCGAACCAACGAGGGCCCTCGGACGAGCAGTACTTC. Its translation reads: CASSPNQRGPSDEQYF.